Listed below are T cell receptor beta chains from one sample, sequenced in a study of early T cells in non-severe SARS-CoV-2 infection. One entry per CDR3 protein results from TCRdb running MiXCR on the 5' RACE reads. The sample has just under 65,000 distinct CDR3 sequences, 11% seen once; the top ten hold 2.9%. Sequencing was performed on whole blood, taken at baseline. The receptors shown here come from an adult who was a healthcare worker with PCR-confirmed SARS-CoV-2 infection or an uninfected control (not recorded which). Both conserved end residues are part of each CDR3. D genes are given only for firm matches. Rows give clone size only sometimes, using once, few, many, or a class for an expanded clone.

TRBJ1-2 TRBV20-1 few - CSARDGGAANYGYTF TGCAGTGCTAGAGACGGGGGCGCCGCTAACTATGGCTACACCTTC
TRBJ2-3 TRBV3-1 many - CASSDDRSTDTQYF TGTGCCAGCAGCGACGACCGTAGCACAGATACGCAGTATTTT
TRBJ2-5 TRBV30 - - CAWSVSGYQETQYF TGTGCCTGGAGTGTTAGCGGTTATCAAGAGACCCAGTACTTC
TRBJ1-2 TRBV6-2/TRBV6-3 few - CASSYSTLTGDGYTF TGTGCCAGCAGTTACTCGACATTGACAGGAGATGGCTACACCTTC
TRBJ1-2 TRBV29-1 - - CSVDPTGYGYTF TGCAGCGTTGACCCAACCGGCTATGGCTACACCTTC
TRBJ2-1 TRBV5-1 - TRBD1 CASKTGQEYNEQFF TGCGCCAGCAAAACGGGACAGGAATACAATGAGCAGTTCTTC
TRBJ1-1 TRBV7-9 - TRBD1 CASSQRQGNTEAFF TGTGCCAGCAGCCAAAGACAGGGGAACACTGAAGCTTTCTTT
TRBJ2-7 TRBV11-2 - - CASSLVTLEQYF TGTGCCAGCAGCTTAGTCACCCTCGAGCAGTACTTC
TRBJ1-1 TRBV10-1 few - CASSETRGMNTEAFF TGCGCCAGCAGTGAAACGAGGGGCATGAACACTGAAGCTTTCTTT
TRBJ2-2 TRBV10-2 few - CASLKQDTNTGELFF TGCGCCAGCCTTAAACAGGATACGAACACCGGGGAGCTGTTTTTT